Below are 26 T cell receptor beta chains sequenced from a single sample in a study of response to subunit inactivated influenza vaccine. MiXCR was run by TCRdb on the RT-PCR reads, yielding one entry per CDR3 protein. The sample includes approximately 290,000 distinct CDR3 sequences, about 20% of them seen just once. This specimen consisted of PBMCs from blood, obtained 21 months after vaccination. These receptors came from a man between 50 and 70 years old who received an inactivated influenza vaccine.

This clonotype came up a few times. The genes are TRBV11-1 and TRBJ2-6; D not certain. Germline-derived CDR1 and CDR2 are SGHAT and FQDESV (reference sequence). This CDR3 contains 15 residues. The V end was cut by 7 bases, the J end by 7 bases, with 17 bases between. The CDR3 DNA is TGTGCCAGCACCGACCTGGTAGGGAAAGCCAACGTCCTGACTTTC. Its translation: CASTDLVGKANVLTF.

The V gene is TRBV12-3 or TRBV12-4, the J gene TRBJ2-2; no definite D call. The CDR3 has 12 amino acids. Trimming pared 2 bases from V and 7 bases from J, leaving 5 bases between. The CDR3 reads CASSLLGGELFF. The CDR3 DNA reads TGTGCCAGCAGTTTATTGGGCGGGGAGCTGTTTTTT.

V is TRBV20-1 and J is TRBJ1-1, with D perhaps TRBD1 (5 bases). In germline, CDR1 is DFQATT, CDR2 SNEGSKA (reference sequence). Trimming pared 6 bases from V and 9 bases from J, leaving 14 bases between. The CDR3 covers 11 residues. CDR3 amino acids: CSALGRVKAFF. CDR3 DNA sequence: TGCAGTGCCCTCGGCAGGGTCAAAGCTTTCTTT.

This clonotype was observed a few times. The chain joins TRBV10-3 to TRBJ2-7; 7 nucleotides align to TRBD1. Per the germline V gene, CDR1 is ENHRY and CDR2 is SYGVKD. V trimming: 6 bases; J trimming: 6 bases; junction bases outside the gene matches: 11. The CDR3 loop spans 14 amino acids. For the CDR3, the DNA is TGTGCCATCAGAAAGGAAAACAGGGGATCCGAGCAGTACTTC. This encodes CAIRKENRGSEQYF.

The DNA of the CDR3 is TGTGCCAGCAGTTACTCCAGGAGGGGAGGGTATGGCTACACCTTC. This gives the protein CASSYSRRGGYGYTF. The V and J genes are TRBV6-5 and TRBJ1-2, with a weak D call TRBD1 (5 bases). CDR1 is MNHEY, CDR2 SVGAGI, per germline. V gave up 0 bases and J gave up 5 bases, with 13 bases separating them. This CDR3 has 15 amino acids.

The chain recombines TRBV7-9 with TRBJ2-7; 7 bases fit TRBD1. V shed 5 bases, J shed 2 bases, and the junction held 6 bases outside the gene matches. Germline assignment: CDR1 SEHNR and CDR2 FQNEAQ (reference sequence). There are 14 residues in the CDR3. The DNA of the CDR3 is TGTGCCAGCAGCGCCTCGGGACAGACCTACGAGCAGTACTTC. It is translated as CASSASGQTYEQYF.

This clonotype was found a few times. The chain uses TRBV12-3 or TRBV12-4 and TRBJ1-6; D remains unclear. V lost 6 bases, J lost 8 bases, and 14 bases lay in between. This CDR3 has 14 amino acids. As DNA, the CDR3 is TGTGCCAGCAGCAGTATCGGGAGTGATTCACCCCTCCACTTT. The encoded protein is CASSSIGSDSPLHF.

V and J are TRBV12-3 or TRBV12-4 and TRBJ1-5; D unclear. Trimming took 3 bases from V and 0 from J, leaving 12 bases between them. The CDR3 contains 16 residues. This chain's CDR3 is CASSFLGRASNQPQHF. The CDR3 bases are TGTGCCAGCAGTTTTCTGGGGAGGGCTAGCAATCAGCCCCAGCATTTT.

The chain is built from TRBV20-1 and TRBJ1-1; D uncertain. The CDR3 is 13 amino acids. Germline assignment: CDR1 DFQATT and CDR2 SNEGSKA (reference sequence). Trimming took off 0 bases at V and 1 base at J, with 6 bases between the two ends. The CDR3 bases are TGCAGTGCTAGAGAGGGTGGGAACACTGAAGCTTTCTTT. It translates to CSAREGGNTEAFF.

This sequence joins TRBV6-2 or TRBV6-3 and TRBJ1-2, with 10 bases matching TRBD1. Germline CDR1 and CDR2: MNHEY and SVGEGT. The CDR3 has 13 residues. After removal of 5 bases from V and 11 bases from J, the junction contained 8 bases not matched to a gene. CDR3 nucleotide sequence: TGTGCCAGCAGTCATACCCGGACAGGGGGGTACACCTTC. Residues: CASSHTRTGGYTF.

This clonotype was recorded at least ten times. The gene calls are TRBV28 and TRBJ2-7, with 9 bases matching TRBD1. Germline CDR1 reads MDHEN; CDR2 reads SYDVKM. Trimming cost V 4 bases and J 7 bases; bases outside gene matches: 11. CDR3 length: 15 amino acids. CDR3 nucleotide sequence: TGTGCCAGCAGTTCCTTCACGGACAGGGGTAAGGAGCAGTACTTC. Translation: CASSSFTDRGKEQYF.

This chain links TRBV12-3 or TRBV12-4 with TRBJ1-2, with 8 nucleotides matching TRBD1. The CDR3 is 14 residues long. Trimming at V came to 5 bases and at J to 6 bases, leaving 8 bases not matched to a gene. CDR3 in amino acids: CASSPGQGVHGYTF. In nucleotides, the CDR3 is TGTGCCAGCAGTCCAGGACAGGGAGTACATGGCTACACCTTC.

This clonotype was detected only a few times. J is TRBJ1-5 and V is TRBV10-3; the match to TRBD1 covers 7 bases. Germline assignment: CDR1 ENHRY and CDR2 SYGVKD. The CDR3 has 15 residues. V was clipped by 3 bases and J by 2 bases; unmatched bases: 4. The CDR3, as DNA: TGTGCCATCAGTGATTTCGGACAGGGCAATCAGCCCCAGCATTTT. This codes for CAISDFGQGNQPQHF.

The rearrangement joins TRBV5-6 to TRBJ2-2; 9 bases agree with TRBD2. Germline CDR1 is SGHDT and CDR2 is YYEEEE. V lost 0 bases to trimming and J lost 0 bases; unmatched junction nucleotides: 3. The CDR3 covers 17 residues. CDR3: CASSLASGIANTGELFF. Here the CDR3 DNA reads TGTGCCAGCAGCTTGGCTAGCGGGATCGCGAACACCGGGGAGCTGTTTTTT.

The chain employs TRBV7-8 and TRBJ1-3; 8 nucleotides match TRBD1. Germline V gives CDR1 SGHVS, CDR2 FQNEAQ. The CDR3 consists of 15 residues. J was trimmed by 2 bases and V by 5 bases; bases with no gene match: 5. This chain's CDR3 is CASSRGRGPGNTIYF. The CDR3, as DNA: TGTGCCAGCAGCCGGGGCAGGGGGCCTGGAAACACCATATATTTT.

The chain recombines TRBV3-1 with TRBJ1-1; D remains unclear. The V and J ends lost 1 base and 0 bases respectively, with 9 bases between them. Germline values: CDR1 LGHDT, CDR2 YNNKEL (reference sequence). The CDR3 totals 15 residues. The CDR3 DNA reads as TGTGCCAGCAGCCAAGTTGCCAGGCTGAACACTGAAGCTTTCTTT. Amino acid sequence: CASSQVARLNTEAFF.

V usage is TRBV4-3 and J usage is TRBJ2-4; possibly TRBD2 for D (5 bases). Germline lookup yields CDR1 LGHNA and CDR2 YSLEER. The ends were cut back, 3 bases at V and 0 bases at J, with 12 bases in the middle. The CDR3 extends over 16 amino acids. This CDR3 is CASSQEGAGAKNIQYF. CDR3 DNA: TGCGCCAGCAGCCAGGAAGGTGCGGGAGCCAAAAACATTCAGTACTTC.

This chain uses TRBV4-1 with TRBJ2-7; D gene unclear. Germline CDR1 and CDR2: MGHRA and YSYEKL. Trimming removed 2 bases at V and 6 bases at J, with 8 bases between. The CDR3 length is 12 residues. The CDR3 nucleotides are TGCGCCAGCAGCCAACCGGAAGGCGAGCAGTACTTC. Amino acids: CASSQPEGEQYF.

This clonotype was seen a handful of times. This chain connects TRBV20-1 to TRBJ1-5; D gene ambiguous. The V gene's germline CDR1 is DFQATT and CDR2 SNEGSKA (reference sequence). This CDR3 has 14 amino acids. V dropped 3 bases and J dropped 5 bases, with 14 bases sitting between them. The CDR3 DNA follows: TGCAGTGCTAGGGGTGTTCTAGCCGATCAGCCCCAGCATTTT. This translates into CSARGVLADQPQHF.

This chain links TRBV12-3 or TRBV12-4 with TRBJ1-1; no definite D call. The CDR3 has 13 amino acids. Trimming stripped 3 bases from V and 11 bases from J, with 16 bases between. DNA of the CDR3: TGTGCCAGCAGTTTTAAATTCACAATCGGGGCTTTCTTT. The encoded protein is CASSFKFTIGAFF.

There are a few counts of this clonotype. The chain recombines TRBV7-8 with TRBJ1-5, with D perhaps matching TRBD1 (5 bases). The V gene lost 1 base and the J gene lost 4 bases, with 14 bases spanning the gap. The CDR3 spans 16 residues. Per germline, CDR1 SGHVS and CDR2 FQNEAQ. The CDR3 here is CASSLGAGRGNQPQHF. The CDR3 nucleotides are TGTGCCAGCAGCTTAGGTGCAGGGCGTGGTAATCAGCCCCAGCATTTT.

This clonotype turned up a few times. V is TRBV9 and J is TRBJ1-4; 8 bases map to TRBD1. The CDR3 has 16 amino acids. With V trimmed by 3 bases and J by 6 bases, 10 bases remained unmatched. Germline CDR1 reads SGDLS; CDR2 reads YYNGEE. The CDR3 loop is CASSAPRTGMDEKLFF. The CDR3 DNA is TGTGCCAGCAGCGCTCCCCGGACAGGGATGGATGAAAAACTGTTTTTT.

V gene TRBV27 combines with J gene TRBJ1-1, with 7 bases aligning to TRBD1. Unmatched junction bases numbered 12, after V lost 5 bases and J lost 9 bases. Per germline, CDR1 MNHEY and CDR2 SMNVEV (reference sequence). The CDR3 runs 14 residues. CDR3 sequence reads: CASSALPGQTQAFF. For the CDR3, the DNA is TGTGCCAGCAGTGCTCTCCCGGGACAGACTCAAGCTTTCTTT.

This clonotype appeared a few times. The rearrangement links TRBV28 to TRBJ1-2; 8 positions match TRBD1. J gave up 6 bases and V 6 bases, and 6 bases lay outside the gene matches. The CDR3 extends over 13 amino acids. Germline CDR1 reads MDHEN; CDR2 reads SYDVKM. CDR3 amino acids: CASSRGQADGYTF. The CDR3, as DNA: TGTGCCAGCAGCCGGGGACAGGCTGATGGCTACACCTTC.

The gene calls are TRBV19 and TRBJ1-1, with 9 positions matching TRBD1. CDR3 size: 17 residues. The germline V gene encodes CDR1 LNHDA and CDR2 SQIVND (reference sequence). Trimming removed 5 bases from V and 1 base from J; junction bases left unmatched: 11. The CDR3 nucleotides are TGTGCCAGTAGTCCGGGACAGGGATGGGGAAAGAACACTGAAGCTTTCTTT. It codes for CASSPGQGWGKNTEAFF.

The chain recombines TRBV7-9 with TRBJ1-2; D unclear. The CDR3 length is 14 residues. V dropped 3 bases and J dropped 2 bases, with 10 bases sitting between them. The V gene's germline CDR1 is SEHNR and CDR2 FQNEAQ (reference sequence). CDR3 residues: CASSFSGRNYGYTF. The CDR3 DNA sequence: TGTGCCAGCAGCTTTTCGGGCAGAAACTATGGCTACACCTTC.